The rows below give T cell receptor beta chains drawn from one sample of a study of radiation and T cells in renal cell carcinoma. Libraries were prepared by immunoSEQ multiplex PCR; TCRdb keeps only in-frame clonotypes and omits some of them. The sample holds some 150,000 clones, over 80% seen once. This specimen was blood, taken from a patient whose treatment included radiotherapy and nephrectomy. The receptors here all came from a woman between 45 and 65 years old with renal cell carcinoma. The CDR3 runs from the conserved cysteine through the conserved F or W. D genes are given only for firm matches. Clone size appears in some rows only: once, few, many, or a class for an expanded clone.

v_gene	d_gene	j_gene	len	abundance	CDR3nt	CDR3aa
TRBV25-1	-	TRBJ2-4	12	-	TGTGCCAGCGGGGGGGCCAGAAACATTCAGTACTTC	CASGGARNIQYF
TRBV6-1	TRBD1	TRBJ1-2	14	once	TGTGCCAGCAGTGAAGAAGGGGGCGCTTATGGCTACACCTTC	CASSEEGGAYGYTF
TRBV6-5	TRBD2	TRBJ2-1	15	-	TGTGCCAGCAGCTTTAGCGGGGGCCCTTACAATGAGCAGTTCTTC	CASSFSGGPYNEQFF
TRBV9	-	TRBJ1-2	14	-	TGTGCCAGCAGCTCGACGATGTGGACAGCTAGTCTTACTTTC	CASSSTMWTASLTF
TRBV28	-	TRBJ1-2	13	-	TGTGCCAGCAGTTTTGGGCAGAGTTATGGCTACACCTTC	CASSFGQSYGYTF
TRBV6-6	-	TRBJ1-2	12	-	TGTGCCAGCAGTCCGGGAGTGGGTGGCTACACCTTC	CASSPGVGGYTF
TRBV6-1	TRBD1	TRBJ1-5	14	-	TGTGCCAGCAGTGAGGGACAGATCAATCAGCCCCAGCATTTT	CASSEGQINQPQHF
TRBV7-9	-	TRBJ2-1	13	many	TGTGCCAGCAGCTTATACCAGAGCAATGAGCAGTTCTTC	CASSLYQSNEQFF
TRBV4-1	-	TRBJ1-2	17	once	TGCGCCAGCAGGACCGGGGCAGGGGTGCCCCGGCCCTCTGGCTACACCTTC	CASRTGAGVPRPSGYTF
TRBV6-5	-	TRBJ1-1	16	-	TGTGCCAGCAGTTACTTATCGACAGGATTGAACACTGAAGCTTTCTTT	CASSYLSTGLNTEAFF
TRBV4-1	-	TRBJ2-7	18	-	TGCGCCAGCAGCCAACCCTGGTTGGAGGCAGCTGTCCCCTACGAGCAGTACTTC	CASSQPWLEAAVPYEQYF
TRBV5-4	TRBD2	TRBJ2-1	15	-	TGTGCCAGCAGCTTGGCGGGGGGGACTTACAATGAGCAGTTCTTC	CASSLAGGTYNEQFF
TRBV7-2	-	TRBJ1-2	14	-	TGTGCCAGCAGCTTAGGGGGGGACAATTCGGGCTACACCTTC	CASSLGGDNSGYTF
TRBV9	TRBD1	TRBJ2-5	15	-	TGTGCCAGCAGCATGCGGGACAGGGAGATCGAGACCCAGTACTTC	CASSMRDREIETQYF
TRBV6-1	TRBD1	TRBJ1-5	13	once	TGTGCCAGCACCCTGGACAGGGATCAGCCCCAGCATTTT	CASTLDRDQPQHF
TRBV5-6	TRBD1	TRBJ1-2	16	-	TGTGCCAGCACCAGGTGGTCGCAGGGGGAGGACTATGGCTACACCTTC	CASTRWSQGEDYGYTF
TRBV7-9	-	TRBJ2-1	16	-	TGTGCCAGCAGCTTCGTTGGGCAAGGAGGGGGTAATGAGCAGTTCTTC	CASSFVGQGGGNEQFF
TRBV7-2	-	TRBJ2-1	12	-	TGTGCCAGCGTAGGGACCATCAATGAGCAGTTCTTC	CASVGTINEQFF
TRBV12-2	-	TRBJ2-2	16	few	TGTGCAAGTCGCTTAGGTGGACAGACGATAACCGGGGAGCTGTTTTTT	CASRLGGQTITGELFF
TRBV19	-	TRBJ2-5	14	-	TGTGCCAGTAGTATTAGCGGCCCGAAGGAGACCCAGTACTTC	CASSISGPKETQYF
TRBV18	-	TRBJ1-1	12	-	TGTGCCAGCTCGGCTTTAGGTGAGGAAGCTTTCTTT	CASSALGEEAFF
TRBV6-4	-	TRBJ2-3	14	-	TGTGCCAGCAGCCTTACGGGGGGCACAGATACGCAGTATTTT	CASSLTGGTDTQYF
TRBV10-3	TRBD1	TRBJ2-1	15	-	TGTGCCATCAAAAGACAGGGGAAGAACTACAATGAGCAGTTCTTC	CAIKRQGKNYNEQFF
TRBV5-1	-	TRBJ2-5	14	-	TGCGCCAGCAGCGAACCCCGGGGCTCGGAGACCCAGTACTTC	CASSEPRGSETQYF
TRBV29-1	TRBD1	TRBJ2-7	14	-	TGCAGCGTAGTCGGCACAGGGGTGGCCTACGAGCAGTACTTC	CSVVGTGVAYEQYF
TRBV7-9	TRBD1	TRBJ2-5	16	-	TGTGCCAGCAGCTTAAAGGTGACAGGGAATTGGGAGACCCAGTACTTC	CASSLKVTGNWETQYF
TRBV6-1	-	TRBJ2-2	15	-	TGTGCCAGCGAGTGGGGGCAGGGTGGCACCGGGGAGCTGTTTTTT	CASEWGQGGTGELFF
TRBV5-6	-	TRBJ1-1	15	-	TGTGCCAGCAGCTTGGGAATGGCAGGGCAAGCTGAAGCTTTCTTT	CASSLGMAGQAEAFF
TRBV7-8	-	TRBJ1-4	11	-	TGTGCCAGCGGGGGTAATGAAAAACTGTTTTTT	CASGGNEKLFF
TRBV7-2	TRBD1	TRBJ1-6	15	few	TGTGCCAGCAGCGTTGACAGGGCACAGAATTCACCCCTCCACTTT	CASSVDRAQNSPLHF
TRBV5-1	-	TRBJ2-7	18	-	TGCGCCAGCAGCCACCCGAGGGGTGACCCCGGATTGACCTACGAGCAGTACTTC	CASSHPRGDPGLTYEQYF
TRBV6-1	-	TRBJ2-2	13	-	TGTGCCAGCAGTGAATCCGGTAGCGGGGAGCTGTTTTTT	CASSESGSGELFF
TRBV5-6	-	TRBJ1-2	18	-	TGTGCCAGCAGTCCTACCAGCAGGGTCGTTCCCCCTTACTATGGCTACACCTTC	CASSPTSRVVPPYYGYTF
TRBV2	-	TRBJ2-6	15	-	TGTGCCAGCAGTGAGTCTCGCTCTGGGGCCAACGTCCTGACTTTC	CASSESRSGANVLTF
TRBV2	-	TRBJ1-5	12	-	TGTGCCAGCAGACGGGTGAATCAGCCCCAGCATTTT	CASRRVNQPQHF
TRBV5-6	-	TRBJ1-4	14	-	TGTGCCAGCAGCTTGGAACAGAACAATGAAAAACTGTTTTTT	CASSLEQNNEKLFF
TRBV10-3	-	TRBJ2-7	12	-	TGTGCCATCAATGACGGAACCTACGAGCAGTACTTC	CAINDGTYEQYF
TRBV29-1	-	TRBJ1-1	10	-	TGCAGCGGTGGTTGGGAAGAAGCTTTCTTT	CSGGWEEAFF
TRBV5-5	-	TRBJ1-1	14	-	TGTGCCAGCAGCAGGGACACCATTAACACTGAAGCTTTCTTT	CASSRDTINTEAFF
TRBV18	TRBD1	TRBJ2-2	14	-	TGTGTCAGCTCACCCCTCACAGGGGCCGGGGAGCTGTTTTTT	CVSSPLTGAGELFF
TRBV11-2	-	TRBJ2-5	13	-	TGTGCCAGCAGCTCTAATTTGCAAGAGACCCAGTACTTC	CASSSNLQETQYF